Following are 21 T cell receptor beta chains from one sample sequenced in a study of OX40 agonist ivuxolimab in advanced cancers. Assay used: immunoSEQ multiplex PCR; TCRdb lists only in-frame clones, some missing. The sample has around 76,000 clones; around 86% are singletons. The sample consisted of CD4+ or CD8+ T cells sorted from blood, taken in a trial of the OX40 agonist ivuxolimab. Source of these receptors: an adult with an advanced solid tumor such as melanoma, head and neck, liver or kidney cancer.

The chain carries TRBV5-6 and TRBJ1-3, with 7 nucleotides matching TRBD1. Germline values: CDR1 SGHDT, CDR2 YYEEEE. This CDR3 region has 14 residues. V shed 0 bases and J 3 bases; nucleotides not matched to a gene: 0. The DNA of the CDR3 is TGTGCCAGCAGCTTGGGACAGGGTGGAAACACCATATATTTT. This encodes CASSLGQGGNTIYF.

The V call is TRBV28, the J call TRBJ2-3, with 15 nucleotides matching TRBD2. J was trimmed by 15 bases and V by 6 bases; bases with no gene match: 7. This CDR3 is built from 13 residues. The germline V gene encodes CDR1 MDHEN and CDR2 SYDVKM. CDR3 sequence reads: CASRGTSGGSLYF. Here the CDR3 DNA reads TGTGCCAGCAGGGGGACTAGCGGGGGGTCCCTCTATTTT.

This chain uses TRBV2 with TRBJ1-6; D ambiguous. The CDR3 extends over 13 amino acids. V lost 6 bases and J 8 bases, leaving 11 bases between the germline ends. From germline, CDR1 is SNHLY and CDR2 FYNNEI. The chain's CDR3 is CASRTSADSPLHF. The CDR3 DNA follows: TGTGCCAGCAGGACCTCGGCCGATTCACCCCTCCACTTT.

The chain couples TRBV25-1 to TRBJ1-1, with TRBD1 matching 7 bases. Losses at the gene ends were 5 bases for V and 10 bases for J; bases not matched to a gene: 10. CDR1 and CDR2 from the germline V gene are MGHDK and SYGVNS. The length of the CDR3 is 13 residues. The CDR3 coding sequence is TGTGCCAGCAGTCAGGGGGGGGGTCGTGGAGCTTTCTTT. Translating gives CASSQGGGRGAFF.

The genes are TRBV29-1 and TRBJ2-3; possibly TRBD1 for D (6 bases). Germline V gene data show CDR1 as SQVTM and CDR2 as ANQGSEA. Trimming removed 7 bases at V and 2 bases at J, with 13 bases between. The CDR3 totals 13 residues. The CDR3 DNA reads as TGCAGCGGGGGGACACTCCTCACAGATACGCAGTATTTT. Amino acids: CSGGTLLTDTQYF.

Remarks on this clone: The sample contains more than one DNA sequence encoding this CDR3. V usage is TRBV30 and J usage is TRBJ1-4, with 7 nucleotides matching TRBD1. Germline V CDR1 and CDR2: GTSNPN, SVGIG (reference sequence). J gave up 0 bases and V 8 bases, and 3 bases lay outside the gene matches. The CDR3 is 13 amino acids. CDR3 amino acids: CAGRGATNEKLFF. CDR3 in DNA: TGTGCCGGCAGGGGGGCAACTAATGAAAAACTGTTTTTT.

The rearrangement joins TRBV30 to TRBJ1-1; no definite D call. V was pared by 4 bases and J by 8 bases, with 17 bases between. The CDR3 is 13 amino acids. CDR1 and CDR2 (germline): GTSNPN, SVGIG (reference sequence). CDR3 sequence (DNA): TGTGCCTGGAACCTAGGCCGGGTCGGCGAAGCTTTCTTT. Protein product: CAWNLGRVGEAFF.

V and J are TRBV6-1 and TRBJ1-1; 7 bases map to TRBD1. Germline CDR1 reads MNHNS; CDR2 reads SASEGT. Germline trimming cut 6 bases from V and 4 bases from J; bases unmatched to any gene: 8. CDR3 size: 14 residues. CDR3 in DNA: TGTGCCAGCAGCCCTGAGGGGGCGGGCACTGAAGCTTTCTTT. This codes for CASSPEGAGTEAFF.

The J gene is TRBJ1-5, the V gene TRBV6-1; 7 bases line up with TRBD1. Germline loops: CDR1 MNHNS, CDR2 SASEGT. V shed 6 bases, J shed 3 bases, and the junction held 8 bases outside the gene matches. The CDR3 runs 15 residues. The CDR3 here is CASSRSGQNNQPQHF. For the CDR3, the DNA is TGTGCCAGCAGCCGCTCGGGACAGAACAATCAGCCCCAGCATTTT.

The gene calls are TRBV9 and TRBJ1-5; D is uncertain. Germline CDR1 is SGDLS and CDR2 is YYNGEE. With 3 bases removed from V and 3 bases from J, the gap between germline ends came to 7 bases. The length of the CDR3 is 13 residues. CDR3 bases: TGTGCCAGCAGCGCCAACGTCAATCAGCCCCAGCATTTT. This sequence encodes CASSANVNQPQHF.

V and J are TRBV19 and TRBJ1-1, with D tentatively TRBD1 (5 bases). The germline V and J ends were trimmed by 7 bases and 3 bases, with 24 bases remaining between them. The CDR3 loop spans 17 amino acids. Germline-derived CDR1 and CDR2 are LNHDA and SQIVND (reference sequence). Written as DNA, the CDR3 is TGTGCCAGTACGCGTAGGTTCGGGGGTACATTGGACACTGAAGCTTTCTTT. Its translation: CASTRRFGGTLDTEAFF. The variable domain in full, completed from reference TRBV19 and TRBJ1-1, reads DGGITQSPKYLFRKEGQNVTLSCEQNLNHDAMYWYRQDPGQGLRLIYYSQIVNDFQKGDIAEGYSVSREKKESFPLTVTSAQKNPTAFYLCASTRRFGGTLDTEAFFGQGTRLTVV.

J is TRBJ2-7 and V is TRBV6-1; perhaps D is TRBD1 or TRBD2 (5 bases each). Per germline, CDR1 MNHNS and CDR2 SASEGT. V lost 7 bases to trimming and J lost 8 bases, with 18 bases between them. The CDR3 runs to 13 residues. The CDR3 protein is CASTRDPDLQQYF. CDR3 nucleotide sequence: TGTGCCAGCACCCGGGACCCCGACCTCCAGCAGTACTTC.

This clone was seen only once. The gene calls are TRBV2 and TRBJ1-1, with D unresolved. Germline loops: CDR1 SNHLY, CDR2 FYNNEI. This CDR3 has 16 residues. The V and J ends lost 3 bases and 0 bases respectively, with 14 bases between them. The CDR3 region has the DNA TGTGCCAGCAGTGAGAGGCGGACCCACCTGAACACTGAAGCTTTCTTT. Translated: CASSERRTHLNTEAFF. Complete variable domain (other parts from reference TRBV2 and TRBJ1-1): EPEVTQTPSHQVTQMGQEVILRCVPISNHLYFYWYRQILGQKVEFLVSFYNNEISEKSEIFDDQFSVERPDGSNFTLKIRSTKLEDSAMYFCASSERRTHLNTEAFFGQGTRLTVV.

This CDR3 reads CASSLSGQGVEKLFF. CDR3 in DNA: TGTGCCAGCAGCTTATCGGGACAGGGGGTTGAAAAACTGTTTTTT. The rearrangement links TRBV7-3 to TRBJ1-4; 11 bases match TRBD1. There are 15 residues in the CDR3. CDR1 and CDR2 from the germline V gene are SGHTA and FQGTGA. Unmatched junction bases numbered 3, after V lost 2 bases and J lost 7 bases.

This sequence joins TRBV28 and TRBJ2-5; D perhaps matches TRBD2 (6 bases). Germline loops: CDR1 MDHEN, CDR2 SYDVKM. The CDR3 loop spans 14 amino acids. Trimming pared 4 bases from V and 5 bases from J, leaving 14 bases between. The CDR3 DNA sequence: TGTGCCAGCAGTTCCGTAGCGGTAGGGGAGACCCAGTACTTC. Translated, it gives CASSSVAVGETQYF.

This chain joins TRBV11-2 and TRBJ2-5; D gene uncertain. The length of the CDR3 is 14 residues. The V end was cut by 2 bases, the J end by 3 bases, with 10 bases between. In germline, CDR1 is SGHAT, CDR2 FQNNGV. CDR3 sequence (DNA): TGTGCCAGCAGCTTAACCACACAAGAAGAGACCCAGTACTTC. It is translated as CASSLTTQEETQYF.

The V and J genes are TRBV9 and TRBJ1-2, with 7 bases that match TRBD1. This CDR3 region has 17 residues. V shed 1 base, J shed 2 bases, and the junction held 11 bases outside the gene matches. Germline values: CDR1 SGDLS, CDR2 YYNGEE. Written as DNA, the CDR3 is TGTGCCAGCAGCGTACCTCGTAGACAGGGCTTAAACTATGGCTACACCTTC. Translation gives CASSVPRRQGLNYGYTF.

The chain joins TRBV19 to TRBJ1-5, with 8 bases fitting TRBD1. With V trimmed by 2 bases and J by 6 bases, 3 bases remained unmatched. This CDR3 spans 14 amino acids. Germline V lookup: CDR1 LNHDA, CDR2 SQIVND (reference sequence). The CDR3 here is CASSIPGGGQPQHF. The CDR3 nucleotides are TGTGCCAGTAGTATACCAGGGGGCGGTCAGCCCCAGCATTTT.

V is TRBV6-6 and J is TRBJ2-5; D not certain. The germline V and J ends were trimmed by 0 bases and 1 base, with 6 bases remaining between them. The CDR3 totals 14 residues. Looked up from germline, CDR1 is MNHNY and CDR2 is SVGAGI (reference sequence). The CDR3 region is CASSYSAIQETQYF. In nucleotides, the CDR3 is TGTGCCAGCAGTTACTCTGCCATCCAAGAGACCCAGTACTTC.

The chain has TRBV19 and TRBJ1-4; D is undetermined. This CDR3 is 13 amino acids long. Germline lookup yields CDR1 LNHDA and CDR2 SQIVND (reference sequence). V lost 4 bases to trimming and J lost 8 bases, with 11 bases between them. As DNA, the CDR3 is TGTGCCAGTAGTAGGAGGGTACACGAAAAACTGTTTTTT. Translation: CASSRRVHEKLFF.

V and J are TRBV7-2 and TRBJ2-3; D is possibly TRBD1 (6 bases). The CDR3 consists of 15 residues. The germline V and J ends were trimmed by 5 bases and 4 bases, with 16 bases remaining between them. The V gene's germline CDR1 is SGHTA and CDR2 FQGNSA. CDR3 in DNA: TGTGCCAGCAGCCTCGTATTGGGGGCACCAGATACGCAGTATTTT. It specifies CASSLVLGAPDTQYF. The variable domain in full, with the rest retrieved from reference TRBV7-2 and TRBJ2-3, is GAGVSQSPSNKVTEKGKDVELRCDPISGHTALYWYRQSLGQGLEFLIYFQGNSAPDKSGLPSDRFSAERTGGSVSTLTIQRTQQEDSAVYLCASSLVLGAPDTQYFGPGTRLTVL.